Below, one TCR beta chain is given with its context. The sample comes from a study of blood T cell repertoires in COVID-19. About the study: Spain, Italy and the United States supplied samples that represented acute and convalescent COVID-19.

Authors' data handling: Estimates of nucleated cell counts were drawn from the amplification of reference gene primers. Assay: immunoSEQ multiplex PCR; the TCRdb copy retains only in-frame clones and omits some. V, J and clone size are taken as reported in that table, and D and trimming were inferred from the DNA itself. The sample lists approximately 270,000 clones; about nine tenths were seen once. Sequenced input: PBMCs or T cells enriched from blood (not recorded which). This clonotype originated in a woman aged 25-40 years with acute COVID-19.

CDR3 residues: CASSVQGQGVGNTEAFF. The CDR3 DNA reads TGTGCCAGCAGCGTCCAGGGGCAAGGGGTCGGGAACACTGAAGCTTTCTTT. The rearrangement links TRBV9 to TRBJ1-1; D perhaps matches TRBD1 (6 bases). The CDR3 length is 17 residues. The germline gives CDR1 SGDLS, CDR2 YYNGEE. The germline V and J ends were trimmed by 2 bases and 1 base, with 18 bases remaining between them.